This entry lists 12 T cell receptor beta chains sequenced from one sample in a study of CD8+ T cells in alopecia areata. Extracted from the samples, RNA was reverse transcribed into cDNA to serve as the sequencing template. The method was immunoSEQ multiplex PCR; TCRdb's version includes in-frame clones alone and lacks a portion of them. Of roughly 20,000 clones in the sample, more than 60% were seen once. CD4+ lymphocytes from four or five patients underwent sorting into CD25+CD127- populations. The source material was CD4+ Tregs sorted from blood. These TCRs come from a human donor with alopecia areata.

The V call is TRBV9, the J call TRBJ2-6; 10 bases line up with TRBD1. Unmatched junction bases numbered 9, after V lost 3 bases and J lost 0 bases. Germline V CDR1 and CDR2: SGDLS, YYNGEE. This CDR3 spans 19 amino acids. CDR3 DNA: TGTGCCAGCAGCGCGCGGGACAGGGGTTTTTCCTCTGGGGCCAACGTCCTGACTTTC. Its protein is CASSARDRGFSSGANVLTF.

The rearrangement uses TRBV5-1 and TRBJ2-3; D possibly matches TRBD1 or TRBD2 (5 bases each). The CDR3 sequence is 15 residues long. Germline CDR1 is SGHRS and CDR2 is YFSETQ. V lost 0 bases, J lost 3 bases, and 11 bases lay in between. The CDR3 is CASSLAGPRTDTQYF. Here the CDR3 DNA reads TGCGCCAGCAGCTTGGCGGGGCCCCGAACAGATACGCAGTATTTT.

CDR3 sequence: CASSPQGTNTEAFF. CDR3 DNA: TGTGCCAGCTCACCACAGGGGACTAACACTGAAGCTTTCTTT. V gene TRBV18 combines with J gene TRBJ1-1; D is possibly TRBD1 (5 bases). This CDR3 region has 14 residues. V was cut by 1 base and J by 2 bases, with 8 bases left in between. Germline lookup yields CDR1 KGHSH and CDR2 LQKENI.

J is TRBJ1-1 and V is TRBV7-2; unclear D gene. This CDR3 spans 12 amino acids. CDR1 is SGHTA and CDR2 is FQGNSA in the germline V gene. Between the trimmed V and J ends, which lost 1 base and 4 bases, there was a span of 4 bases. CDR3 DNA: TGTGCCAGCAGCTTAGAATTCACTGAAGCTTTCTTT. It encodes CASSLEFTEAFF.

The chain couples TRBV7-2 to TRBJ2-2; 7 nucleotides line up with TRBD2. This CDR3 comprises 16 residues. Germline values: CDR1 SGHTA, CDR2 FQGNSA. V was pared by 4 bases and J by 4 bases, with 9 bases of the junction left unmatched. CDR3 in amino acids: CASSYYGLVGTGELFF. The DNA for the CDR3 is TGTGCCAGCAGCTACTACGGACTAGTAGGCACCGGGGAGCTGTTTTTT.

The chain couples TRBV7-2 to TRBJ2-7; unclear D gene. The CDR3 is made up of 15 amino acids. CDR1 SGHTA and CDR2 FQGNSA come from the germline V gene. Deletions cut 1 base from V and 5 bases from J, with 15 bases between. For the CDR3, the DNA is TGTGCCAGCAGCTTAGGGACGTCATTGTCCCACGAGCAGTACTTC. Amino acid sequence: CASSLGTSLSHEQYF.

By share, this clone ranks as medium-sized. The chain links TRBV7-9 to TRBJ1-4; no clear D gene. The CDR3 loop spans 12 amino acids. CDR1 is SEHNR and CDR2 is FQNEAQ in the germline V gene (reference sequence). Trimming left V 7 bases short and J 8 bases short, with 11 bases between. In DNA, the CDR3 is TGTGCCAGCACCCCGGACGGAGAAAAACTGTTTTTT. Protein sequence: CASTPDGEKLFF.

This chain joins TRBV29-1 and TRBJ2-2; possibly TRBD2 for D (5 bases). The CDR3 totals 15 residues. Trimming removed 5 bases at V and 4 bases at J, with 17 bases between. Per the germline V gene, CDR1 is SQVTM and CDR2 is ANQGSEA. The CDR3 region has the DNA TGCAGCGTTCCCGCGGAGGTCTCGGGCACCGGGGAGCTGTTTTTT. Translating it yields CSVPAEVSGTGELFF.

The rearrangement uses TRBV7-9 and TRBJ2-7, with 8 bases matching TRBD2. The junction had 11 bases not matched to a gene; V was cut back by 2 bases and J by 5 bases. The germline V gene has CDR1 SEHNR and CDR2 FQNEAQ (reference sequence). The CDR3 sequence is 16 residues long. The CDR3 here is CASSLWTSTIGDEQYF. The DNA of the CDR3 is TGTGCCAGCAGCTTATGGACTAGCACAATCGGGGACGAGCAGTACTTC.

J is TRBJ1-1 and V is TRBV5-1; no clear D gene. CDR1 and CDR2 from the germline V gene are SGHRS and YFSETQ. The CDR3 runs 14 residues. V lost 0 bases and J 5 bases, leaving 11 bases between the germline ends. The CDR3 DNA sequence: TGCGCCAGCAGCTTGGAAGGGTCCAATACTGAAGCTTTCTTT. The encoded protein is CASSLEGSNTEAFF.

The chain joins TRBV18 to TRBJ2-5; TRBD2 aligns across 9 bases. Unmatched junction bases numbered 5, after V lost 1 base and J lost 2 bases. The germline V gene encodes CDR1 KGHSH and CDR2 LQKENI. CDR3 size: 16 residues. CDR3 nucleotides: TGTGCCAGCTCACCACAAACTAGCGGGTGGCAAGAGACCCAGTACTTC. This encodes CASSPQTSGWQETQYF.

This clone was detected a few times. The chain couples TRBV4-3 to TRBJ2-7, with 9 bases identical to TRBD1. V lost 4 bases, J lost 2 bases, and 6 bases stayed unmatched. Per the germline V gene, CDR1 is LGHNA and CDR2 is YSLEER. CDR3 length equals 15 residues. CDR3 in amino acids: CASSLLGQGPYEQYF. The CDR3 DNA follows: TGCGCCAGCAGCCTCCTAGGACAGGGGCCCTACGAGCAGTACTTC.